This T cell receptor (beta chain) was captured by sequencing in a study of cytomegalovirus exposure and HLA in healthy donors. Broader study findings: Sequencing had likely introduced a cluster of highly shared sequence variants as an artifact.

PCR primers comprised 60 Vbeta and 13 Jbeta primers. TCRdb's copy holds only in-frame clones and misses some; the assay was immunoSEQ multiplex PCR. Among approximately 210,000 clones listed, 70% to 90% were seen once. V was trimmed by 8 bases and J by 1 base, leaving 14 bases between them. The CDR3 has 14 residues. Looked up from germline, CDR1 is ENHRY and CDR2 is SYGVKD. To note about this clone: Its antigen is currently unknown.

This sequence joins TRBV10-3 and TRBJ1-1; D is perhaps TRBD1 (6 bases). The receptor's source is a woman between 18 and 30 years old in good health and CMV-seronegative. The sequenced sample consisted of PBMCs. The CDR3, as DNA: TGTGCCATCGCCTGGGGGGGCCGGAACACTGAAGCTTTCTTT. Amino acids: CAIAWGGRNTEAFF.